The entry below gives a single TCR beta chain sequence along with its context. The data were obtained in a study of blood T cell repertoires in COVID-19. The wider study: COVID-19 samples from acute and convalescent phases originated in the United States, Italy and Spain. T cells, B-cell-depleted T cells, or PBMCs supplied cDNA or gDNA.

Germline lookup yields CDR1 SGHAT and CDR2 FQNNGV. V was trimmed by 0 bases and J by 4 bases, leaving 21 bases between them. CDR3 length equals 18 residues. In the authors' methods: Nucleated cell counts were estimated from reference gene primer amplification. Repertoires were generated with immunoSEQ multiplex PCR, while TCRdb's copy carries only in-frame clones and drops some. V and J calls and clone size are as listed in that table; D and trimming were resolved from the DNA. Altogether a few hundred thousand clones are present, 85% to 90% being singletons, with the ten largest covering roughly 4.1%.

This receptor was obtained from a middle-aged man with acute or convalescent COVID-19. The sequenced sample consisted of peripheral blood. V gene TRBV11-2 combines with J gene TRBJ1-2; TRBD1 might be the D (5 bases). The CDR3 DNA reads TGTGCCAGCAGCTTAGATGCAGGGCGACAACCACATGCCTATGGCTACACCTTC. Encoded protein: CASSLDAGRQPHAYGYTF.